This T cell receptor (beta chain) was recovered during a study of OX40 agonist ivuxolimab in advanced cancers. Study information: Two cutaneous melanoma patients and one hepatocellular carcinoma patient, three in all, had partial responses.

The data were produced by immunoSEQ multiplex PCR, yet TCRdb's version contains in-frame clones alone and is incomplete. The sample shows 65,000 to 95,000 clones, over 80% of them seen only once. Samples were taken at baseline and on day 1 of cycles 4 and 7. The germline gives CDR1 LNHDA, CDR2 SQIVND (reference sequence). The CDR3 has 16 amino acids. Trimming removed 1 base at V and 4 bases at J, with 14 bases between. The starting material was CD4+ or CD8+ T cells sorted from blood, obtained in a trial of the OX40 agonist ivuxolimab. The V call is TRBV19, the J call TRBJ1-5, with D tentatively TRBD1 (5 bases). The clonotype was recovered from an adult with an advanced solid tumor such as melanoma, head and neck, liver or kidney cancer. CDR3 bases: TGTGCCAGTAGTATAGTCCACAGGACCAGAAATCAGCCCCAGCATTTT. This translates into CASSIVHRTRNQPQHF.